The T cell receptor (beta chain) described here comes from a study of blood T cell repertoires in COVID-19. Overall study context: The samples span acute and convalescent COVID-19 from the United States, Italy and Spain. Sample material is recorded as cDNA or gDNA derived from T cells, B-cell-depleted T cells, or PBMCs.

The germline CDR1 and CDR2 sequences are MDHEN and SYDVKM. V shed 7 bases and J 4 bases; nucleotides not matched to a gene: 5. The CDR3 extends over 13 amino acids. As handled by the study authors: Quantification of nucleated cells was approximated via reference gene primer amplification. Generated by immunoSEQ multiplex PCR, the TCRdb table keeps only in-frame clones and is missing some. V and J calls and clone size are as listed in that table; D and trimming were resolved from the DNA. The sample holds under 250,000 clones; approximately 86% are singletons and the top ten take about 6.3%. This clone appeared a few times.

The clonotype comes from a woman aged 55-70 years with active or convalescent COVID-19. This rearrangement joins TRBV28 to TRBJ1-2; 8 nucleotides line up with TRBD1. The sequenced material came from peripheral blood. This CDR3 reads CASTRTGSYGYTF. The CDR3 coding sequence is TGTGCCAGCACTAGGACAGGGTCCTATGGCTACACCTTC.